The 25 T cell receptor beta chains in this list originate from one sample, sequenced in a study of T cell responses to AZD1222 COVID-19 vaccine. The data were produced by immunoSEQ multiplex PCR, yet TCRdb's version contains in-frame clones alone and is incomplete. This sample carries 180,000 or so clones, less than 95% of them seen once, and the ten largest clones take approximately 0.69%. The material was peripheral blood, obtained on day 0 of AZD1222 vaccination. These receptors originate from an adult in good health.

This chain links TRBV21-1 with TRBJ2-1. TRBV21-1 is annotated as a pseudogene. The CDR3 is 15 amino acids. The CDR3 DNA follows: TGTGCCAGCAGCAAAGGGGGTCTGGGCTACAATGAGCAGTTCTTC. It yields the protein CASSKGGLGYNEQFF.

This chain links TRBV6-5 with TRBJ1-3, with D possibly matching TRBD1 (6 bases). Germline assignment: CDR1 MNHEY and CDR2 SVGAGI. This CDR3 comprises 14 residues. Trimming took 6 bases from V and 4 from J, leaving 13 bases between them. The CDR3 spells CASSLTGPGNTIYF. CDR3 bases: TGTGCCAGCAGCCTGACAGGTCCAGGAAACACCATATATTTT.

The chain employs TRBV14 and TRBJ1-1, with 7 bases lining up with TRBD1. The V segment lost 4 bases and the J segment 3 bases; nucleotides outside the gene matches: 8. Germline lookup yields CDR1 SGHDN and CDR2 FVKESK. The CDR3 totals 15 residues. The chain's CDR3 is CASSRAQGHYTEAFF. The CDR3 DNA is TGTGCCAGCAGCCGGGCACAGGGGCACTACACTGAAGCTTTCTTT.

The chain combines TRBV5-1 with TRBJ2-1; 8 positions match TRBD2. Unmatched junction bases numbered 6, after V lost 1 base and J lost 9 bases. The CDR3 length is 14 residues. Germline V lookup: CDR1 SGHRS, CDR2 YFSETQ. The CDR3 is CASSLPTRGGEQFF. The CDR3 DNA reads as TGCGCCAGCAGCTTGCCCACTCGGGGGGGTGAGCAGTTCTTC.

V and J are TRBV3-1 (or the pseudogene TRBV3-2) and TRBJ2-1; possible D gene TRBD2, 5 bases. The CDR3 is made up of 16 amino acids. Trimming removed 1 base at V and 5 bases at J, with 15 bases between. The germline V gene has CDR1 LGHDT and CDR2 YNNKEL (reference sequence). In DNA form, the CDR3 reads TGTGCCAGCAGCCAAGTTCTATTACTAGGGCACAATGAGCAGTTCTTC. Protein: CASSQVLLLGHNEQFF.

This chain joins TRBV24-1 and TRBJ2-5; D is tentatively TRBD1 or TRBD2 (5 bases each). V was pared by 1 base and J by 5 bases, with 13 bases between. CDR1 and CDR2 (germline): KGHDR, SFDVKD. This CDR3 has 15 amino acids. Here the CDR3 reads CATSDFRTGLETQYF. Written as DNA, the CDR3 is TGTGCCACCAGTGATTTTCGAACAGGACTTGAGACCCAGTACTTC.

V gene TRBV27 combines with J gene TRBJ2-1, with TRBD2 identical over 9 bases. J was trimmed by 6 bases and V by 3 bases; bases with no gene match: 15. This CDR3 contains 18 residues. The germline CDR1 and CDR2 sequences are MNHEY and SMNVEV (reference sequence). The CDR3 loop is CASSFNRLAGSERNEQFF. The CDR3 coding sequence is TGTGCCAGCAGTTTTAATCGGCTAGCGGGATCTGAGCGCAATGAGCAGTTCTTC.

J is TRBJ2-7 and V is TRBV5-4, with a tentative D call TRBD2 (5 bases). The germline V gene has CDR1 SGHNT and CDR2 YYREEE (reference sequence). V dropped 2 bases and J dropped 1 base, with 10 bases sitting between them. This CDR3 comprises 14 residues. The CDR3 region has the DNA TGTGCCAGCAGCTTTGAGGGCCATTCCTACGAGCAGTACTTC. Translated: CASSFEGHSYEQYF.

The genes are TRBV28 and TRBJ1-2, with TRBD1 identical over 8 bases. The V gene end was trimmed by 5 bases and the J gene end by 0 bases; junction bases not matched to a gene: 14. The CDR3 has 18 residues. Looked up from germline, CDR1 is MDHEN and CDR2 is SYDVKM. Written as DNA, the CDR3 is TGTGCCAGCAGTACTCGGACAGGGCTGGGGACAACTAACTATGGCTACACCTTC. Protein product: CASSTRTGLGTTNYGYTF.

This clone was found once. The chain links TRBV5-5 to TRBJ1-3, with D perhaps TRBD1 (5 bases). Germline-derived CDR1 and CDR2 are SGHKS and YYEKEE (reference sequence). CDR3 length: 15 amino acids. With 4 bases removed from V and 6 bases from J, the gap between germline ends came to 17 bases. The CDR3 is CASSTPREGENTIYF. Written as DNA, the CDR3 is TGTGCCAGCAGCACACCCCGGGAAGGGGAAAACACCATATATTTT.

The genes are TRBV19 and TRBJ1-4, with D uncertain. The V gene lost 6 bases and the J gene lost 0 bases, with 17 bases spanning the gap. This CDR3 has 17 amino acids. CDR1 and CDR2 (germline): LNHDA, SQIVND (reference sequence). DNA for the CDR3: TGTGCCAGTAGCCCATCCGGGAGCCATGCAACTAATGAAAAACTGTTTTTT. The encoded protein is CASSPSGSHATNEKLFF.

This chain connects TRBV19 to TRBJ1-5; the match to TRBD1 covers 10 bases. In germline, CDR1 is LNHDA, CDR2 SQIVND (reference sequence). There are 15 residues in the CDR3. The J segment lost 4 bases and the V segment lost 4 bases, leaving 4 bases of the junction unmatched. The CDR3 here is CASSRGQGSNQPQHF. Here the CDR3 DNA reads TGTGCCAGTAGTAGGGGACAGGGGAGTAATCAGCCCCAGCATTTT.

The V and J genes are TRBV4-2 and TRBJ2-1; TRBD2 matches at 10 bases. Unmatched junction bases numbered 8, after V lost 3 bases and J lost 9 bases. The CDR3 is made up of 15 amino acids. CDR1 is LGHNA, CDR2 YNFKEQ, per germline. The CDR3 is CASSHTSGISSEQFF. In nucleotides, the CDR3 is TGTGCCAGCAGCCACACTAGCGGGATTTCCTCTGAGCAGTTCTTC.

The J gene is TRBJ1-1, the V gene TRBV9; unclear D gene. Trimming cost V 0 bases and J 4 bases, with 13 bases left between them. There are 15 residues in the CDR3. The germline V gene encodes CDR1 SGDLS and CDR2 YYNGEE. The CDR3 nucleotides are TGTGCCAGCAGCGTAGAGATGGGGAAAAGCACTGAAGCTTTCTTT. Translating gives CASSVEMGKSTEAFF.

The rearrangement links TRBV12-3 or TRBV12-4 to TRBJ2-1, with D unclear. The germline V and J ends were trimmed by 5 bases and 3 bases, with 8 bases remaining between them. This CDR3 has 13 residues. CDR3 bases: TGTGCCAGCAGTCAAGACCACTACAATGAGCAGTTCTTC. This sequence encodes CASSQDHYNEQFF.

DNA of the CDR3: TGTGCCAGCAGCAAAGAGGGGGGCGGGGACTCTGGAAACACCATATATTTT. Amino acid sequence: CASSKEGGGDSGNTIYF. This chain uses TRBV21-1 with TRBJ1-3. TRBV21-1 is a pseudogene locus. This CDR3 has 17 amino acids.

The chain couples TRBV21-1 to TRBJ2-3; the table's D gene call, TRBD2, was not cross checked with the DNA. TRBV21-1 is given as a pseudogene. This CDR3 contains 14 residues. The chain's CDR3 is CASSKAVWRDTQYF. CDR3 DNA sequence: TGTGCCAGCAGCAAAGCTGTCTGGAGAGATACGCAGTATTTT.

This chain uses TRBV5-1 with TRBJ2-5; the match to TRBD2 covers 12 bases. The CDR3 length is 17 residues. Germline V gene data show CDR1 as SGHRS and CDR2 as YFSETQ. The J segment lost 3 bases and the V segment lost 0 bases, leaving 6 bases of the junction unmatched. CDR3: CASSLALTSGRKETQYF. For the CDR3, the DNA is TGCGCCAGCAGCTTGGCCCTCACTAGCGGGAGGAAAGAGACCCAGTACTTC.

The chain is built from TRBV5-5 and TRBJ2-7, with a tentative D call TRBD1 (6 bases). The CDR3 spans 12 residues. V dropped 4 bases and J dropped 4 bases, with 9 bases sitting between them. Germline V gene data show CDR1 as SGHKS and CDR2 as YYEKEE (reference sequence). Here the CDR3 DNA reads TGTGCCAGCAGCACCACAGGGTACGAGCAGTACTTC. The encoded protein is CASSTTGYEQYF.

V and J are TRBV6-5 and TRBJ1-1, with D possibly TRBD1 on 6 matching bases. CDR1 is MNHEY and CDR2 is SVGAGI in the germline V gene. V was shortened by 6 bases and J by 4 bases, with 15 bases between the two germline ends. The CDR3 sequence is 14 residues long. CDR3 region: CASSRQGGTTEAFF. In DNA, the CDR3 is TGTGCCAGCAGCCGTCAAGGGGGGACCACTGAAGCTTTCTTT.

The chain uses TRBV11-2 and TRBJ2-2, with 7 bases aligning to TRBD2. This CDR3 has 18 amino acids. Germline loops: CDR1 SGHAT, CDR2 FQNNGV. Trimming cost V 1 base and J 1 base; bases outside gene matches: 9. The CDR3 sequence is CASSLGRGRARNTGELFF. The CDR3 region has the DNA TGTGCCAGCAGCTTAGGCCGCGGGAGAGCCAGGAACACCGGGGAGCTGTTTTTT.

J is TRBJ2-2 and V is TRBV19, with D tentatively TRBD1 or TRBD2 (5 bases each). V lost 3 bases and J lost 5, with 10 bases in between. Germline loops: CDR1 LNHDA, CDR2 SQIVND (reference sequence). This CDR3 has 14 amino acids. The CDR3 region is CASSIGDPTGELFF. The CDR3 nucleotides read TGTGCCAGTAGTATTGGGGACCCGACCGGGGAGCTGTTTTTT.

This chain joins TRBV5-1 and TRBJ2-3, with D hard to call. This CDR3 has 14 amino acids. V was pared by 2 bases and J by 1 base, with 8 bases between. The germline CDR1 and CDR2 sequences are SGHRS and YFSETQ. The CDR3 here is CASSLGTGTDTQYF. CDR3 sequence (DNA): TGCGCCAGCAGCTTAGGCACGGGCACAGATACGCAGTATTTT.

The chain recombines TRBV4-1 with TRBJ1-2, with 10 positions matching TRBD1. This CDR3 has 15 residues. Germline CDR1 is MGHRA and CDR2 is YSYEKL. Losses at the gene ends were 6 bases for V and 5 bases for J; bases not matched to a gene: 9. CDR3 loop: CASRAGTGDGYGYTF. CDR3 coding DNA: TGCGCCAGCAGGGCCGGGACAGGGGACGGGTATGGCTACACCTTC.

The CDR3 is CASRVGGGDVDTIYF. The CDR3 nucleotides are TGTGCCAGCAGGGTTGGTGGGGGCGATGTGGACACCATATATTTT. V gene TRBV28 combines with J gene TRBJ1-3, with a weak D call TRBD1 (6 bases). The germline CDR1 and CDR2 sequences are MDHEN and SYDVKM. The V gene lost 6 bases and the J gene lost 8 bases, with 20 bases spanning the gap. The CDR3 has 15 amino acids.